This passage covers 21 T cell receptor beta chains from one sample sequenced in a study of blood T cell repertoires in COVID-19. Libraries were prepared by immunoSEQ multiplex PCR; TCRdb keeps only in-frame clonotypes and omits some of them. The sample holds approximately 35,000 clones, around 84% seen once. Sequencing used peripheral blood. Receptors originate from a human donor in a cohort sampled during active COVID-19.

The chain combines TRBV5-1 with TRBJ2-7; TRBD2 matches 9 bases. Germline CDR1 and CDR2: SGHRS and YFSETQ. The CDR3 has 14 residues. V shed 7 bases and J 0 bases; nucleotides not matched to a gene: 5. CDR3 nucleotide sequence: TGCGCCAGCCGACTAGCGGATTACTCCTACGAGCAGTACTTC. The encoded protein is CASRLADYSYEQYF.

The J gene is TRBJ1-1, the V gene TRBV5-1; possibly TRBD1 for D (6 bases). V was trimmed by 3 bases and J by 5 bases, leaving 17 bases between them. CDR1 and CDR2 (germline): SGHRS, YFSETQ. The length of the CDR3 is 15 residues. The CDR3, as DNA: TGCGCCAGCAGCTCGGGCGGTTTGACAGGAACTGAAGCTTTCTTT. It codes for CASSSGGLTGTEAFF.

The rearrangement uses TRBV5-6 and TRBJ1-2, with 8 bases lining up with TRBD1. With V trimmed by 3 bases and J by 5 bases, 6 bases remained unmatched. The germline gives CDR1 SGHDT, CDR2 YYEEEE. The CDR3 is made up of 14 amino acids. The CDR3 loop reads CASSWNRQGYGYTF. For the CDR3, the DNA is TGTGCCAGCAGCTGGAACCGACAGGGGTATGGCTACACCTTC. The variable domain in full, with the rest retrieved from reference TRBV5-6 and TRBJ1-2, is DAGVTQSPTHLIKTRGQQVTLRCSPKSGHDTVSWYQQALGQGPQFIFQYYEEEERQRGNFPDRFSGHQFPNYSSELNVNALLLGDSALYLCASSWNRQGYGYTFGSGTRLTVV.

The genes are TRBV6-5 and TRBJ1-4; D remains ambiguous. Germline-derived CDR1 and CDR2 are MNHEY and SVGAGI. V shed 0 bases and J shed 8 bases, with 10 bases lying between them. The CDR3 extends over 14 amino acids. DNA for the CDR3: TGTGCCAGCAGTTACTCGAAGGTACAGGAAAAACTGTTTTTT. Translating it yields CASSYSKVQEKLFF.

The genes are TRBV30 and TRBJ1-2; 9 bases fit TRBD1. This CDR3 contains 14 residues. The germline gives CDR1 GTSNPN, CDR2 SVGIG (reference sequence). J lost 4 bases, V lost 2 bases, and 5 bases had no gene match. The CDR3 DNA is TGTGCCTGGAGTTCGGCGGGACAGGGCTATGGCTACACCTTC. Protein: CAWSSAGQGYGYTF.

This sequence joins TRBV2 and TRBJ1-5, with D unresolved. V lost 8 bases, J lost 1 base, and 9 bases lay in between. This CDR3 is 13 amino acids long. Germline lookup yields CDR1 SNHLY and CDR2 FYNNEI. The CDR3 DNA reads TGTGCCAGCGTGCGGAACAGCAATCAGCCCCAGCATTTT. It codes for CASVRNSNQPQHF. The full variable domain, its missing parts supplied by reference TRBV2 and TRBJ1-5, is EPEVTQTPSHQVTQMGQEVILRCVPISNHLYFYWYRQILGQKVEFLVSFYNNEISEKSEIFDDQFSVERPDGSNFTLKIRSTKLEDSAMYFCASVRNSNQPQHFGDGTRLSIL.

The chain recombines TRBV18 with TRBJ2-5; the D is unclear. Germline lookup yields CDR1 KGHSH and CDR2 LQKENI. Deletions cut 3 bases from V and 3 bases from J, with 8 bases between. This CDR3 region has 13 residues. CDR3 DNA sequence: TGTGCCAGCTCACCGGGTCAGGAAGAGACCCAGTACTTC. It translates to CASSPGQEETQYF. Drawing the rest from reference TRBV18 and TRBJ2-5, the complete variable domain is NAGVMQNPRHLVRRRGQEARLRCSPMKGHSHVYWYRQLPEEGLKFMVYLQKENIIDESGMPKERFSAEFPKEGPSILRIQQVVRGDSAAYFCASSPGQEETQYFGPGTRLLVL.

The rearrangement links TRBV10-1 to TRBJ2-3; weak D call: TRBD2 (6 bases). CDR3 length: 14 amino acids. The germline V and J ends were trimmed by 3 bases and 6 bases, with 13 bases remaining between them. CDR1 is WNHNN, CDR2 SYGVQD, per germline (reference sequence). CDR3 loop: CASSERGAGDTQYF. CDR3 sequence (DNA): TGCGCCAGCAGTGAAAGGGGTGCGGGGGATACGCAGTATTTT.

The V call is TRBV3-1 (or the pseudogene TRBV3-2), the J call TRBJ2-7; 11 bases map to TRBD2. After removal of 4 bases from V and 2 bases from J, the junction contained 4 bases not matched to a gene. The CDR3 has 15 residues. The V gene's germline CDR1 is LGHDT and CDR2 YNNKEL (reference sequence). In DNA, the CDR3 is TGTGCCAGCAGCCTCGGGACTAGCGGAACCTACGAGCAGTACTTC. Its protein is CASSLGTSGTYEQYF.

The chain joins TRBV29-1 to TRBJ1-1; D may be TRBD1 (5 bases). Germline V lookup: CDR1 SQVTM, CDR2 ANQGSEA. CDR3 length: 14 residues. Trimming shortened V by 7 bases and J by 3 bases, and 18 bases separated the two germline ends. Written as DNA, the CDR3 is TGCAGCGGCAGCTTTGGGGGGGTTGACACTGAAGCTTTCTTT. As protein: CSGSFGGVDTEAFF.

The rearrangement links TRBV5-1 to TRBJ1-4; D gene ambiguous. CDR1 is SGHRS, CDR2 YFSETQ, per germline. With 0 bases removed from V and 10 bases from J, the gap between germline ends came to 10 bases. The length of the CDR3 is 13 residues. CDR3 nucleotides: TGCGCCAGCAGCTTGGGTAGTCGGGGAAAACTGTTTTTT. Residues: CASSLGSRGKLFF.

This clone was observed a few times. This chain connects TRBV28 to TRBJ1-5, with 9 bases fitting TRBD1. The germline CDR1 and CDR2 sequences are MDHEN and SYDVKM. V dropped 5 bases and J dropped 3; count of bases not matched to a gene: 8. The CDR3 has 16 amino acids. CDR3 residues: CASSQNTGGNNQPQHF. The CDR3 bases are TGTGCCAGCAGTCAGAACACAGGGGGCAACAATCAGCCCCAGCATTTT.

The chain combines TRBV4-2 with TRBJ2-1; D gene unclear. This CDR3 spans 16 amino acids. V was shortened by 0 bases and J by 4 bases, with 13 bases between the two germline ends. The germline CDR1 and CDR2 sequences are LGHNA and YNFKEQ. CDR3 DNA sequence: TGTGCCAGCAGCCAAGAAGAGACTCTTTTTTACAATGAGCAGTTCTTC. Protein: CASSQEETLFYNEQFF.

This clone was recorded only once. The chain couples TRBV18 to TRBJ1-6, with 7 positions matching TRBD1. Germline lookup yields CDR1 KGHSH and CDR2 LQKENI. The trim removed 2 bases at V and 7 bases at J, leaving 5 bases unmatched. CDR3 size: 15 residues. Here the CDR3 DNA reads TGTGCCAGCTCACCAGGGACAGCGATAAATTCACCCCTCCACTTT. Translation: CASSPGTAINSPLHF.

This chain connects TRBV5-8 to TRBJ2-3, with 7 bases aligning to TRBD2. The ends lost 2 bases at V and 5 bases at J; junction bases unmatched: 8. The germline gives CDR1 SGHTS, CDR2 YDEGEE. This CDR3 spans 15 amino acids. The DNA of the CDR3 is TGTGCCAGCAGCTTCCGACTAGCAACCAGAGATACGCAGTATTTT. It is translated as CASSFRLATRDTQYF.

The V call is TRBV5-1, the J call TRBJ1-1; D may be TRBD1 (5 bases). CDR3 length: 14 amino acids. Per the germline V gene, CDR1 is SGHRS and CDR2 is YFSETQ. V was cut by 4 bases and J by 2 bases, with 12 bases left in between. CDR3 loop: CASSPSTANTEAFF. The CDR3 nucleotides are TGCGCCAGCAGCCCTTCGACAGCCAACACTGAAGCTTTCTTT.

With respect to this clone: A read error may produce the germline difference seen at one junction end. The CDR3 loop is CASLPRTGVNTEAFF. The CDR3, as DNA: TGTGCCAGTCTTCCCCGGACAGGGGTGAATACTGAAGCTTTCTTT. The rearrangement links TRBV19 to TRBJ1-1; TRBD1 agrees at 9 bases. The CDR3 runs 15 residues. Germline values: CDR1 LNHDA, CDR2 SQIVND (reference sequence).

There are a few counts of this clone. This rearrangement joins TRBV6-5 to TRBJ1-4; perhaps TRBD1 as D (6 bases). The CDR3 is 14 amino acids. In germline, CDR1 is MNHEY, CDR2 SVGAGI. Trimming removed 5 bases at V and 8 bases at J, with 15 bases between. The chain's CDR3 is CASSPGQRQEKLFF. CDR3 in DNA: TGTGCCAGCAGTCCCGGACAGAGGCAGGAAAAACTGTTTTTT.

This chain uses TRBV6-5 with TRBJ1-1; D is unclear. Trimming shortened V by 6 bases and J by 4 bases, and 18 bases separated the two germline ends. The CDR3 consists of 15 residues. From germline, CDR1 is MNHEY and CDR2 SVGAGI. In DNA form, the CDR3 reads TGTGCCAGCAGCCGAACAGTTATGATGGGCACTGAAGCTTTCTTT. It encodes CASSRTVMMGTEAFF.

This chain connects TRBV28 to TRBJ1-6, with D hard to call. Germline CDR1 MDHEN, CDR2 SYDVKM. The CDR3 sequence is 14 residues long. V dropped 8 bases and J dropped 6 bases, with 14 bases sitting between them. CDR3 residues: CASWRVRSNSPLHF. The CDR3 DNA follows: TGTGCCAGCTGGCGGGTAAGGAGTAATTCACCCCTCCACTTT.

The chain employs TRBV10-3 and TRBJ2-3, with 9 bases that match TRBD2. This CDR3 has 16 residues. The germline V gene has CDR1 ENHRY and CDR2 SYGVKD. Trimming cost V 3 bases and J 5 bases; bases outside gene matches: 9. The CDR3 DNA is TGTGCCATCAGTGAACAGGAGCGGGGGGCGGAAGATACGCAGTATTTT. Its translation: CAISEQERGAEDTQYF.